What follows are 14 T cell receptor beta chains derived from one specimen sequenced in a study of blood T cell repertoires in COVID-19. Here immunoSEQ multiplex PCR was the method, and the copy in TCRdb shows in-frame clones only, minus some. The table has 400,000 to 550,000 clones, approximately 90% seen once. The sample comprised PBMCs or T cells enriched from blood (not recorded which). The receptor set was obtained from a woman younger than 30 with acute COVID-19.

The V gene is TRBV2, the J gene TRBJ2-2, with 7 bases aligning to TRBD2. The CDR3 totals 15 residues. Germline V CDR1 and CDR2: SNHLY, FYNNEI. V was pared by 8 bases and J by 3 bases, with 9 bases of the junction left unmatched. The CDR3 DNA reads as TGTGCCAGCGCCCCCGGGAGGAGGGACACCGGGGAGCTGTTTTTT. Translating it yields CASAPGRRDTGELFF.

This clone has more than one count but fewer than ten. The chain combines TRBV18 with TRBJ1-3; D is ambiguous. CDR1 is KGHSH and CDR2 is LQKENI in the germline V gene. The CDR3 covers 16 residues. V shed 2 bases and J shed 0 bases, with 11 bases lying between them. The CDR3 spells CASSPRLGDSGNTIYF. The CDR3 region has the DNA TGTGCCAGCTCACCAAGGCTCGGGGACTCTGGAAACACCATATATTTT. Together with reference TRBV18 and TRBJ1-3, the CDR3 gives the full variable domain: NAGVMQNPRHLVRRRGQEARLRCSPMKGHSHVYWYRQLPEEGLKFMVYLQKENIIDESGMPKERFSAEFPKEGPSILRIQQVVRGDSAAYFCASSPRLGDSGNTIYFGEGSWLTVV.

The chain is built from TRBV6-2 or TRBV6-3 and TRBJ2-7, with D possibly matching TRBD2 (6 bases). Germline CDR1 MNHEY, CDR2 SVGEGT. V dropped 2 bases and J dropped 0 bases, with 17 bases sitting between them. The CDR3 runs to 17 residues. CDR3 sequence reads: CASSYLQSRGSSYEQYF. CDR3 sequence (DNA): TGTGCCAGCAGTTACCTTCAGTCACGGGGGAGCTCCTACGAGCAGTACTTC.

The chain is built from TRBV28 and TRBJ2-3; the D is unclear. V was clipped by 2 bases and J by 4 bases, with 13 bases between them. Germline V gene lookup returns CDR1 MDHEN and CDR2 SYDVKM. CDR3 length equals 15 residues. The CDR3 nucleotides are TGTGCCAGCAGTTTACCCCCCGGTATCTCAGATACGCAGTATTTT. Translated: CASSLPPGISDTQYF. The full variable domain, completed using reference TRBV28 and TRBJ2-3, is DVKVTQSSRYLVKRTGEKVFLECVQDMDHENMFWYRQDPGLGLRLIYFSYDVKMKEKGDIPEGYSVSREKKERFSLILESASTNQTSMYLCASSLPPGISDTQYFGPGTRLTVL.

Here the CDR3 reads CASGEQGDSPLHF. The CDR3 region has the DNA TGCGCCAGCGGGGAACAGGGTGACTCACCCCTCCACTTT. V and J are TRBV5-1 and TRBJ1-6, with a tentative D call TRBD1 (6 bases). CDR1 is SGHRS and CDR2 is YFSETQ in the germline V gene. The V end lost 7 bases, the J end lost 10 bases, and 15 bases lay between the germline ends. The CDR3 contains 13 residues.

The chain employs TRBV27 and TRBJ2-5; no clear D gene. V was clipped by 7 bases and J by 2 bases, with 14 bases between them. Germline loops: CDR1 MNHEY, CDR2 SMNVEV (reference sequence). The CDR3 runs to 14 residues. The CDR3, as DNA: TGTGCCAGCAAACCCTTCGCCGAGCAAGAGACCCAGTACTTC. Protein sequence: CASKPFAEQETQYF.

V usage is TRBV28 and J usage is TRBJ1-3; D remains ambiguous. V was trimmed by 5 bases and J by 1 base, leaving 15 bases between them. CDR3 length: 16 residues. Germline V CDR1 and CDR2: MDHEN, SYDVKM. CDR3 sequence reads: CASSPPAGASGNTIYF. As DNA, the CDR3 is TGTGCCAGCAGTCCACCGGCGGGCGCATCTGGAAACACCATATATTTT.

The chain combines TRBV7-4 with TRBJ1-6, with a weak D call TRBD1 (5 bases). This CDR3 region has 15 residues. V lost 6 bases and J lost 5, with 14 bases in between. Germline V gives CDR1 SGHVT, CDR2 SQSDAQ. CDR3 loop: CASRYGTPDNSPLHF. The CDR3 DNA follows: TGTGCCAGCAGGTACGGGACTCCTGATAATTCACCCCTCCACTTT.

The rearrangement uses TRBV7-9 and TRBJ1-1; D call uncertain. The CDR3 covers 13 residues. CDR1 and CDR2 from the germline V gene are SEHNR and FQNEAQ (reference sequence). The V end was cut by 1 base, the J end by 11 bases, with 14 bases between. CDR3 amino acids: CASSLVIGRRAFF. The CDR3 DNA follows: TGTGCCAGCAGCTTAGTGATCGGCAGGAGGGCTTTCTTT.

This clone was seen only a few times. CDR3 coding DNA: TGTGCCAGCAGTTCACCTCACAGGGGCGACTATGGCTACACCTTC. Protein product: CASSSPHRGDYGYTF. The V call is TRBV27, the J call TRBJ1-2; 7 bases are shared with TRBD1. Trimming took 4 bases from V and 3 from J; bases not matched to a gene: 8. Germline CDR1 and CDR2: MNHEY and SMNVEV (reference sequence). This CDR3 has 15 residues.

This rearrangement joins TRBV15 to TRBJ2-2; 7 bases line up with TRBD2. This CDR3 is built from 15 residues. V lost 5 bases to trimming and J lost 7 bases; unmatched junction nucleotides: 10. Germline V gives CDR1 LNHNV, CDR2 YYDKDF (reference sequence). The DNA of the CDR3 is TGTGCCACCAGCGGAGGACTAGATTTGGACGGGGAGCTGTTTTTT. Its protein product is CATSGGLDLDGELFF.

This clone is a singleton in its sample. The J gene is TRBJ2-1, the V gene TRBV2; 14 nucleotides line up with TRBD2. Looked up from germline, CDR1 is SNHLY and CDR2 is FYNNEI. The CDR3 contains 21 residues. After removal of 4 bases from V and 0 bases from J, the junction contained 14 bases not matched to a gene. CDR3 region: CASSGVRPGLAGESSYNEQFF. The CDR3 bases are TGTGCCAGCAGTGGGGTTCGACCGGGACTAGCGGGGGAGAGCTCCTACAATGAGCAGTTCTTC.

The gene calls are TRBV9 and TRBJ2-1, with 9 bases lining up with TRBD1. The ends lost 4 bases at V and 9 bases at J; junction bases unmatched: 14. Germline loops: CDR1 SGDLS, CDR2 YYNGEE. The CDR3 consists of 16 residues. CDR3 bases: TGTGCCAGCAGCCCGAAGACCGGGACAGGGCGCATTGAGCAGTTCTTC. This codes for CASSPKTGTGRIEQFF.

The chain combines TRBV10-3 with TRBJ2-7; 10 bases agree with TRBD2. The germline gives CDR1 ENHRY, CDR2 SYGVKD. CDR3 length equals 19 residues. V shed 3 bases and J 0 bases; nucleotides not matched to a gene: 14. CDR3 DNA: TGTGCCATCAGTGAAACGAGAACTAAGCGGGAGGGATACTCCTACGAGCAGTACTTC. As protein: CAISETRTKREGYSYEQYF.